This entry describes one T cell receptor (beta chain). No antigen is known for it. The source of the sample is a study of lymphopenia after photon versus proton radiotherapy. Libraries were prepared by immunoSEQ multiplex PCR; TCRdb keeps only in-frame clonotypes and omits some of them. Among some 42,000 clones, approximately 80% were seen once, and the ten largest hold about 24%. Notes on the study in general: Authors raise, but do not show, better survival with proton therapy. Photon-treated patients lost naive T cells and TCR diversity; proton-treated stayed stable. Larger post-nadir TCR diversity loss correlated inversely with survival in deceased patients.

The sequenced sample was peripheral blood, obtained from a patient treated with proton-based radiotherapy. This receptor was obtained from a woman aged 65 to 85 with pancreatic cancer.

The CDR3 sequence is CASRGNRQERSGNTIYF. Here the CDR3 DNA reads TGTGCCAGCAGGGGAAACCGACAGGAAAGGTCTGGAAACACCATATATTTT. The chain links TRBV2 to TRBJ1-3; D might be TRBD1 (6 bases). CDR3 size: 17 residues. V lost 6 bases to trimming and J lost 1 base, with 19 bases between them. CDR1 SNHLY and CDR2 FYNNEI come from the germline V gene.